Shown below are 30 T cell receptor beta chains from a single sample sequenced in a study of vaccination effects on CD4 cells after COVID-19. Sequencing in the ViraFEST assay came after antigen-specific CD4+ T cells had been expanded with viral peptide pools, which were used to stimulate PBMC. Once cultured for roughly 10 days, the cells underwent separation to obtain CD4+ T cells. Among the vaccine recipients, none had a prior SARS-CoV-2 infection, and nucleocapsid antibodies were negative. Measured with immunoSEQ multiplex PCR; TCRdb has only the in-frame clones, and not every one. The sample holds some 22,000 clones, about 75% seen once. These receptors lack a known antigen. The sequences come from CD4+ T cells from PBMCs cultured with HCoV-NL63 spike peptides, collected before COVID-19 vaccination. Receptors were obtained from a human donor who received a COVID-19 vaccine.

This chain connects TRBV5-4 to TRBJ2-3; D ambiguous. The CDR3 covers 14 residues. V lost 4 bases and J 0 bases, leaving 9 bases between the germline ends. Germline V gene sequence: CDR1 SGHNT, CDR2 YYREEE (reference sequence). CDR3 DNA sequence: TGTGCCAGCAGCCGCCTCGGGAGCACAGATACGCAGTATTTT. Amino acids: CASSRLGSTDTQYF.

J is TRBJ1-2 and V is TRBV7-9; D possibly corresponds to TRBD1 (5 bases). V was pared by 1 base and J by 5 bases, with 11 bases between. Per germline, CDR1 SEHNR and CDR2 FQNEAQ (reference sequence). The CDR3 consists of 14 residues. As DNA, the CDR3 is TGTGCCAGCAGCTTAGGACAGACTTCGTATGGCTACACCTTC. This sequence encodes CASSLGQTSYGYTF.

CDR3 region: CASSQSGNYGYTF. The DNA of the CDR3 is TGTGCCAGCAGCCAGTCCGGGAACTATGGCTACACCTTC. This chain links TRBV4-2 with TRBJ1-2; no clear D gene. CDR1 LGHNA and CDR2 YNFKEQ come from the germline V gene. This CDR3 comprises 13 residues. V was cut by 3 bases and J by 2 bases, with 7 bases left in between.

The rearrangement uses TRBV4-3 and TRBJ2-1; a possible D gene is TRBD1 (6 bases). Trimming shortened V by 0 bases and J by 8 bases, and 8 bases separated the two germline ends. This CDR3 region has 13 residues. Germline CDR1 and CDR2: LGHNA and YSLEER. The CDR3 is CASSQDRGHEQFF. The CDR3, as DNA: TGCGCCAGCAGCCAAGACAGGGGCCATGAGCAGTTCTTC.

This clone has just one count. The J gene is TRBJ1-4, the V gene TRBV6-6; no definite D call. Trimming stripped 3 bases from V and 10 bases from J, with 12 bases between. The CDR3 totals 13 residues. CDR1 is MNHNY, CDR2 SVGAGI, per germline (reference sequence). CDR3 sequence: CASSYLDEGKLFF. The CDR3 nucleotides are TGTGCCAGCAGTTATTTAGATGAAGGAAAACTGTTTTTT.

The chain uses TRBV5-1 and TRBJ2-1; maybe TRBD1 (5 bases). V lost 0 bases to trimming and J lost 8 bases, with 9 bases between them. The CDR3 loop spans 13 amino acids. Germline CDR1 reads SGHRS; CDR2 reads YFSETQ. Here the CDR3 DNA reads TGCGCCAGCAGCTTGGATAGGGGCTATGAGCAGTTCTTC. Its protein product is CASSLDRGYEQFF.

The V gene is TRBV10-3, the J gene TRBJ1-2; 11 bases map to TRBD1. The CDR3 consists of 15 residues. Looked up from germline, CDR1 is ENHRY and CDR2 is SYGVKD. V shed 3 bases, J shed 4 bases, and the junction held 4 bases outside the gene matches. Here the CDR3 DNA reads TGTGCCATCAGTGACCCCGGGACAGGGGGCTATGGCTACACCTTC. Amino acids: CAISDPGTGGYGYTF.

This chain joins TRBV21-1 and TRBJ2-5; TRBD2 is the table's D call, not checked against the DNA. TRBV21-1 is an annotated pseudogene. The CDR3 loop spans 16 amino acids. The CDR3 DNA reads as TGTGCCAGCAGCGGAAAATCCCGGGGGGCAGGGGAGACCCAGTACTTC. Its protein is CASSGKSRGAGETQYF.

The CDR3 here is CASSLGGGASYNEQFF. The CDR3 nucleotides read TGTGCCAGCAGCTTGGGAGGCGGAGCCTCCTACAATGAGCAGTTCTTC. The V and J genes are TRBV5-4 and TRBJ2-1; no firm D call. The CDR3 is 16 amino acids. The V gene lost 0 bases and the J gene lost 0 bases, with 10 bases spanning the gap. CDR1 and CDR2 (germline): SGHNT, YYREEE (reference sequence).

The J gene is TRBJ1-5, the V gene TRBV18, with TRBD1 as a possible D gene (5 bases). Germline-derived CDR1 and CDR2 are KGHSH and LQKENI. Deletions cut 6 bases from V and 1 base from J, with 16 bases between. This CDR3 spans 16 amino acids. CDR3 sequence: CASSSPGTQSNQPQHF. CDR3 DNA: TGTGCCAGCTCTTCCCCGGGGACTCAAAGCAATCAGCCCCAGCATTTT.

The chain has TRBV27 and TRBJ1-1; D is uncertain. This CDR3 is 13 amino acids long. From germline, CDR1 is MNHEY and CDR2 SMNVEV (reference sequence). Trimming removed 3 bases from V and 5 bases from J, with 10 bases in between. The CDR3 reads CASSLSAKTEAFF. Here the CDR3 DNA reads TGTGCCAGCAGTTTGTCTGCCAAAACTGAAGCTTTCTTT.

This chain uses TRBV27 with TRBJ2-1, with 10 positions matching TRBD1. Trimming cost V 6 bases and J 7 bases; bases outside gene matches: 9. The germline gives CDR1 MNHEY, CDR2 SMNVEV (reference sequence). The CDR3 extends over 15 amino acids. For the CDR3, the DNA is TGTGCCAGCAGCCCCGGGACAGGGGTCTGGAATGAGCAGTTCTTC. This translates into CASSPGTGVWNEQFF.

The table lists this clone with a count of one. The chain combines TRBV10-2 with TRBJ2-1; D is perhaps TRBD1 or TRBD2 (7 bases each). This CDR3 is built from 15 residues. The V end lost 4 bases, the J end lost 2 bases, and 12 bases lay between the germline ends. The germline V gene encodes CDR1 WSHSY and CDR2 SAAADI. CDR3 nucleotide sequence: TGCGCCAGCAGTGGAGCGGGACAGACCTACAATGAGCAGTTCTTC. Its protein product is CASSGAGQTYNEQFF.

The V gene is TRBV27, the J gene TRBJ2-7, with D perhaps matching TRBD2 (7 bases). The germline gives CDR1 MNHEY, CDR2 SMNVEV (reference sequence). The CDR3 totals 12 residues. Between the trimmed V and J ends, which lost 6 bases and 7 bases, there was a span of 13 bases. The CDR3 loop is CASRGGAEEQYF. Here the CDR3 DNA reads TGTGCCAGCAGGGGGGGGGCAGAGGAGCAGTACTTC.

This clone has just one count. The chain couples TRBV12-3 or TRBV12-4 to TRBJ1-5; D ambiguous. With 3 bases removed from V and 3 bases from J, the gap between germline ends came to 6 bases. The CDR3 consists of 13 residues. Here the CDR3 reads CASSFGYNQPQHF. In DNA form, the CDR3 reads TGTGCCAGCAGTTTCGGGTACAATCAGCCCCAGCATTTT.

This clone was seen a single time. The chain carries TRBV14 and TRBJ1-2; D is perhaps TRBD1 (5 bases). V was cut by 2 bases and J by 6 bases, with 16 bases left in between. The CDR3 loop spans 15 amino acids. Germline assignment: CDR1 SGHDN and CDR2 FVKESK. The CDR3 reads CASSQFPGHLNGYTF. In DNA, the CDR3 is TGTGCCAGCAGCCAATTCCCGGGGCACCTTAATGGCTACACCTTC.

This clone was seen just once. The chain combines TRBV18 with TRBJ1-6, with D perhaps TRBD1 (5 bases). V was trimmed by 2 bases and J by 8 bases, leaving 19 bases between them. Per the germline V gene, CDR1 is KGHSH and CDR2 is LQKENI. CDR3 length equals 17 residues. CDR3 nucleotide sequence: TGTGCCAGCTCACCAATACAGGAATCGGGGTTCTATTCACCCCTCCACTTT. Amino acids: CASSPIQESGFYSPLHF.

The J gene is TRBJ2-1, the V gene TRBV11-2, with a possible D match to TRBD2 (6 bases). The CDR3 extends over 13 amino acids. V gave up 3 bases and J gave up 5 bases, with 8 bases separating them. CDR1 and CDR2 from the germline V gene are SGHAT and FQNNGV. The CDR3 loop is CASSLGTHNEQFF. CDR3 bases: TGTGCCAGCAGCTTGGGGACTCACAATGAGCAGTTCTTC.

J is TRBJ1-3 and V is TRBV20-1; D is uncertain. The ends were cut back, 7 bases at V and 4 bases at J, with 8 bases in the middle. This CDR3 is 11 amino acids long. CDR1 is DFQATT and CDR2 is SNEGSKA in the germline V gene (reference sequence). The DNA for the CDR3 is TGCAGTGTGTTACAGGGAAACACCATATATTTT. Its translation is CSVLQGNTIYF.

J is TRBJ1-5 and V is TRBV4-3; a possible D gene is TRBD1 (5 bases). Trimming shortened V by 3 bases and J by 3 bases, and 12 bases separated the two germline ends. Per the germline V gene, CDR1 is LGHNA and CDR2 is YSLEER. The CDR3 loop spans 15 amino acids. Here the CDR3 reads CASSQHLRVNQPQHF. For the CDR3, the DNA is TGCGCCAGCAGCCAGCATCTCAGGGTCAATCAGCCCCAGCATTTT.

The J gene is TRBJ1-3, the V gene TRBV3-1 (or the pseudogene TRBV3-2); no clear D. The CDR3 extends over 16 amino acids. Germline V lookup: CDR1 LGHDT, CDR2 YNNKEL (reference sequence). Trimming stripped 0 bases from V and 1 base from J, with 10 bases between. Here the CDR3 DNA reads TGTGCCAGCAGCCAAGATCGGAGGCATTCTGGAAACACCATATATTTT. Amino acid sequence: CASSQDRRHSGNTIYF.

This chain connects TRBV7-2 to TRBJ1-3; 8 nucleotides match TRBD1. The CDR3 totals 14 residues. Germline lookup yields CDR1 SGHTA and CDR2 FQGNSA. V lost 5 bases and J lost 14; bases outside the gene matches: 14. The CDR3 nucleotides are TGTGCCAGCAGCCTACCTCCGGGACAGGACACTTTATATTTT. Its protein product is CASSLPPGQDTLYF.

The CDR3 spells CASGTPPNGYTF. The DNA of the CDR3 is TGTGCCAGCGGGACCCCTCCTAATGGCTACACCTTC. The chain uses TRBV2 and TRBJ1-2; TRBD1 might be the D (5 bases). The V gene lost 8 bases and the J gene lost 6 bases, with 13 bases spanning the gap. Per the germline V gene, CDR1 is SNHLY and CDR2 is FYNNEI. The CDR3 runs 12 residues.

The chain is built from TRBV6-5 and TRBJ1-6; D is unclear. Trimming took off 7 bases at V and 9 bases at J, with 10 bases between the two ends. CDR1 is MNHEY, CDR2 SVGAGI, per germline. CDR3 length: 12 residues. CDR3 sequence: CASTDGGSPLHF. CDR3 DNA: TGTGCCAGCACCGATGGTGGTTCACCCCTCCACTTT.

This chain links TRBV3-1 (or the pseudogene TRBV3-2) with TRBJ2-7, with a weak D call TRBD1 (5 bases). The germline gives CDR1 LGHDT, CDR2 YNNKEL (reference sequence). Trimming shortened V by 1 base and J by 6 bases, and 16 bases separated the two germline ends. The CDR3 spans 15 residues. The CDR3 bases are TGTGCCAGCAGCCAAGCCGTAAGGGGCCTGAGCGAGCAGTACTTC. Encoded protein: CASSQAVRGLSEQYF.

The rearrangement uses TRBV11-3 and TRBJ2-2; 8 nucleotides align to TRBD2. In germline, CDR1 is SGHNT, CDR2 YENEEA. V lost 3 bases to trimming and J lost 4 bases; unmatched junction nucleotides: 13. This CDR3 region has 18 residues. Here the CDR3 reads CASSFYPLSGGFTGELFF. DNA of the CDR3: TGTGCCAGCAGCTTTTATCCCCTGAGCGGGGGCTTCACCGGGGAGCTGTTTTTT.

The CDR3 region is CASSARAEQFF. The CDR3 nucleotides are TGTGCCAGCAGCGCAAGGGCAGAGCAGTTCTTC. The J gene is TRBJ2-1, the V gene TRBV7-2; D remains ambiguous. In germline, CDR1 is SGHTA, CDR2 FQGNSA. V was trimmed by 5 bases and J by 10 bases, leaving 9 bases between them. This CDR3 has 11 residues.

The genes are TRBV7-9 and TRBJ2-2; D perhaps matches TRBD1 (6 bases). The V gene's germline CDR1 is SEHNR and CDR2 FQNEAQ (reference sequence). The V gene lost 0 bases and the J gene lost 5 bases, with 13 bases spanning the gap. The CDR3 is 16 residues long. CDR3 sequence (DNA): TGTGCCAGCAGCTTAGCGGCCGACAGGCGGACCGGGGAGCTGTTTTTT. Protein sequence: CASSLAADRRTGELFF.

The rearrangement links TRBV6-2 or TRBV6-3 to TRBJ1-2, with TRBD1 matching over 9 bases. Looked up from germline, CDR1 is MNHEY and CDR2 is SVGEGT. The V gene end was trimmed by 1 base and the J gene end by 6 bases; junction bases not matched to a gene: 3. The CDR3 covers 14 residues. The chain's CDR3 is CASSYWRTGDGYTF. The CDR3 bases are TGTGCCAGCAGTTACTGGCGGACAGGGGATGGCTACACCTTC.

V usage is TRBV15 and J usage is TRBJ1-1; D call uncertain. V was pared by 1 base and J by 1 base, with 4 bases between. Per germline, CDR1 LNHNV and CDR2 YYDKDF (reference sequence). This CDR3 has 13 residues. This chain's CDR3 is CATSRAANTEAFF. Here the CDR3 DNA reads TGTGCCACCAGCAGAGCGGCGAACACTGAAGCTTTCTTT.